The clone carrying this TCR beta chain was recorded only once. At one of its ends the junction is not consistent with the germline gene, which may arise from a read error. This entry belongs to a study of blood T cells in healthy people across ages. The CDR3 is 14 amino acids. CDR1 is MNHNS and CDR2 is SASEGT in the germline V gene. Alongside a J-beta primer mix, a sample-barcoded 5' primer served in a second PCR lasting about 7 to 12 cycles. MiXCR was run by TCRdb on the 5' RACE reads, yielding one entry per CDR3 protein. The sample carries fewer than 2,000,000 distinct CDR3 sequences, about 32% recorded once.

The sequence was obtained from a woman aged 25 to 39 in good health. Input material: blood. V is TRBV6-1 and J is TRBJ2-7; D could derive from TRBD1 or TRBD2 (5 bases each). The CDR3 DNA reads TGTGCCAGCAGTGATGGGGGACGCCCCTACAAGCAGTACTTC. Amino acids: CASSDGGRPYKQYF.